Reported below is one T cell receptor (beta chain). TCRdb re-called the 5' RACE reads with MiXCR, one entry per CDR3 protein. The repertoire holds approximately 44,000 distinct CDR3 sequences, with 25% to 30% as singletons. Trimming cost V 1 base and J 4 bases, with 17 bases left between them. CDR1 and CDR2 from the germline V gene are KGHDR and SFDVKD. The CDR3 runs 17 residues. This TCR was sampled from a female donor with breast cancer. The chain links TRBV24-1 to TRBJ2-3, with D perhaps matching TRBD2 (6 bases). The sequenced material came from memory CD4+ T cells sorted from a lymph node. The subset denotes: memory CD4+ T cells, CD4+CD45RO+CD25-. The CDR3: CATSDFPPRGGADTQYF. The CDR3 DNA is TGTGCCACCAGTGATTTTCCCCCGAGAGGAGGGGCAGATACGCAGTATTTT.